What follows are 11 T cell receptor beta chains derived from one specimen sequenced in a study of shared T cell receptors in the human thymus. The data were produced by immunoSEQ multiplex PCR, yet TCRdb's version contains in-frame clones alone and is incomplete. The data contain some 700,000 clones, approximately 85% of them seen just once; the ten biggest clones take up around 0.0094%. This same sample was also taken into another study, of human thymus T cells.

Input material: thymocytes. The receptors were gathered from a girl in the first two years of life with a congenital heart defect.

The J gene is TRBJ1-5, the V gene TRBV7-8; a possible D gene is TRBD1 (6 bases). Trimming shortened V by 1 base and J by 0 bases, and 22 bases separated the two germline ends. Germline CDR1 is SGHVS and CDR2 is FQNEAQ. The CDR3 length is 20 residues. CDR3 sequence (DNA): TGTGCCAGCAGCTTAGGGGGGAAAGGGGGGGTGAGTTGTAGCAATCAGCCCCAGCATTTT. It specifies CASSLGGKGGVSCSNQPQHF.

J is TRBJ1-1 and V is TRBV5-5; TRBD1 is a possible D gene (6 bases). This CDR3 has 15 residues. V was clipped by 0 bases and J by 6 bases, with 15 bases between them. Germline CDR1 and CDR2: SGHKS and YYEKEE (reference sequence). CDR3 region: CASSLGQGSRAEAFF. The CDR3 DNA sequence: TGTGCCAGCAGCTTGGGGCAGGGGAGTAGAGCTGAAGCTTTCTTT.

The rearrangement uses TRBV4-3 and TRBJ1-5; tentative D call: TRBD1 (6 bases). The CDR3 is made up of 17 amino acids. Looked up from germline, CDR1 is LGHNA and CDR2 is YSLEER. Trimming removed 2 bases from V and 4 bases from J, with 18 bases in between. As DNA, the CDR3 is TGCGCCAGCAGCCAACTCTACAGGGTAGGCCGGAATCAGCCCCAGCATTTT. Translating it yields CASSQLYRVGRNQPQHF.

The rearrangement uses TRBV7-2 and TRBJ2-7; TRBD2 matches 8 bases. The CDR3 has 14 amino acids. Losses at the gene ends were 6 bases for V and 2 bases for J; bases not matched to a gene: 6. In germline, CDR1 is SGHTA, CDR2 FQGNSA. The CDR3 loop is CASSTRGGPYEQYF. The DNA of the CDR3 is TGTGCCAGCAGTACACGCGGGGGGCCCTACGAGCAGTACTTC.

The rearrangement uses TRBV9 and TRBJ2-4; TRBD2 matches 16 bases. Germline-derived CDR1 and CDR2 are SGDLS and YYNGEE. After removal of 3 bases from V and 6 bases from J, the junction contained 9 bases not matched to a gene. This CDR3 has 18 residues. The CDR3 protein is CASSEWGTSGGDGNIQYF. The CDR3 bases are TGTGCCAGCAGCGAGTGGGGGACTAGCGGGGGGGACGGAAACATTCAGTACTTC.

The chain couples TRBV28 to TRBJ1-5, with D possibly TRBD1 on 5 matching bases. This CDR3 is 15 amino acids long. Trimming shortened V by 4 bases and J by 6 bases, and 16 bases separated the two germline ends. The germline CDR1 and CDR2 sequences are MDHEN and SYDVKM. DNA of the CDR3: TGTGCCAGCAGTTCCTCACAGGCCCTCAGTCAGCCCCAGCATTTT. It specifies CASSSSQALSQPQHF.

The chain has TRBV5-6 and TRBJ1-4; TRBD1 aligns across 8 bases. With V trimmed by 3 bases and J by 14 bases, 18 bases remained unmatched. In germline, CDR1 is SGHDT, CDR2 YYEEEE. The CDR3 spans 16 residues. The CDR3 is CASSSVRRDRSPSLFF. CDR3 in DNA: TGTGCCAGCAGCTCGGTCCGCCGGGACAGGTCGCCCAGCCTGTTTTTT.

This clone was counted only a few times. The genes are TRBV30 and TRBJ1-2; 8 nucleotides align to TRBD1. The J segment lost 8 bases and the V segment lost 0 bases, leaving 8 bases of the junction unmatched. Per the germline V gene, CDR1 is GTSNPN and CDR2 is SVGIG (reference sequence). The CDR3 is made up of 14 amino acids. This CDR3 reads CAWSVPDRGEGYTF. The CDR3 DNA sequence: TGTGCCTGGAGTGTCCCTGACAGGGGAGAGGGCTACACCTTC. The variable domain in full, completed from reference TRBV30 and TRBJ1-2, reads SQTIHQWPATLVQPVGSPLSLECTVEGTSNPNLYWYRQAAGRGLQLLFYSVGIGQISSEVPQNLSASRPQDRQFILSSKKLLLSDSGFYLCAWSVPDRGEGYTFGSGTRLTVV.

The chain links TRBV9 to TRBJ2-5, with a possible D match to TRBD2 (6 bases). The germline V gene encodes CDR1 SGDLS and CDR2 YYNGEE. The CDR3 is 20 residues long. V shed 0 bases and J shed 1 base, with 25 bases lying between them. CDR3 DNA: TGTGCCAGCAGCGTAGATCGGCTAGGGGCCGGAGGGAAGGCCCAAGAGACCCAGTACTTC. Protein product: CASSVDRLGAGGKAQETQYF.

CDR3 nucleotide sequence: TGTGCCTGGAGTGTACTAAAACCGCCCGGGGGCTACACCTTC. This encodes CAWSVLKPPGGYTF. This chain joins TRBV30 and TRBJ1-2; D is undetermined. Trimming pared 0 bases from V and 8 bases from J, leaving 16 bases between. The CDR3 runs 14 residues. The germline gives CDR1 GTSNPN, CDR2 SVGIG (reference sequence).

The CDR3 DNA reads TGTGCCAGTAGTATAGTATCCTCTGAAAGGGGTTCACCCCTCCACTTT. Translating it yields CASSIVSSERGSPLHF. The chain employs TRBV19 and TRBJ1-6; D possibly corresponds to TRBD1 (5 bases). The germline V gene encodes CDR1 LNHDA and CDR2 SQIVND (reference sequence). The ends were cut back, 1 base at V and 9 bases at J, with 16 bases in the middle. This CDR3 comprises 16 residues.